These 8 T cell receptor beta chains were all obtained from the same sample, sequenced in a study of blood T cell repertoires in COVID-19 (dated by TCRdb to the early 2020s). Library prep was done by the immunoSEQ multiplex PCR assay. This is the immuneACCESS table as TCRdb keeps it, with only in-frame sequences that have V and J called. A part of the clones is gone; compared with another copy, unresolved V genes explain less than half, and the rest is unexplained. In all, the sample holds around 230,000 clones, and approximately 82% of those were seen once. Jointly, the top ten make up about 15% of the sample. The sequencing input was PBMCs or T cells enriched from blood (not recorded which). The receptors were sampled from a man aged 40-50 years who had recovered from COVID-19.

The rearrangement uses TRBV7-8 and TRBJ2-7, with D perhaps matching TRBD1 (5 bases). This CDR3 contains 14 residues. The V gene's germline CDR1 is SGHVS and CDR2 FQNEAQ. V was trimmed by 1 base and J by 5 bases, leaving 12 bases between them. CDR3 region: CASSLGGDRDEQYF. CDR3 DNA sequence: TGTGCCAGCAGCTTAGGGGGCGATCGGGACGAGCAGTACTTC.

The CDR3 bases are TGTGCCAGCAGCCTTCCGACAGGGAGGTTAAGGGAGCAGTACTTC. Translation gives CASSLPTGRLREQYF. The chain couples TRBV4-2 to TRBJ2-7; D possibly corresponds to TRBD1 (7 bases). Germline values: CDR1 LGHNA, CDR2 YNFKEQ. This CDR3 is 15 amino acids long. Deletions cut 4 bases from V and 7 bases from J, with 20 bases between.

Here the CDR3 reads CASSRGLAGGYEQYF. The CDR3 DNA sequence: TGTGCCAGCAGTCGTGGACTAGCGGGGGGATACGAGCAGTACTTC. V gene TRBV6-5 combines with J gene TRBJ2-7; 14 nucleotides align to TRBD2. V was pared by 5 bases and J by 4 bases, with 4 bases of the junction left unmatched. Per germline, CDR1 MNHEY and CDR2 SVGAGI. The CDR3 runs 15 residues.

As DNA, the CDR3 is TGTGCCAGCAGTTTCAGGGATCAGCCCCAGCATTTT. Protein: CASSFRDQPQHF. The rearrangement joins TRBV27 to TRBJ1-5; D possibly corresponds to TRBD1 (5 bases). The CDR3 is made up of 12 amino acids. The V gene's germline CDR1 is MNHEY and CDR2 SMNVEV (reference sequence). Trimming took off 3 bases at V and 5 bases at J, with 5 bases between the two ends.

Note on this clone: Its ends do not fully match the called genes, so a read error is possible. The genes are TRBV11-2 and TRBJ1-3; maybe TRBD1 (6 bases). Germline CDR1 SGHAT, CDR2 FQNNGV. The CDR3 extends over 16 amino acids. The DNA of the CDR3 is TGTGCCAGCAGCTGGGGTACAGGGTTCACTGGACACACCATATATTTT. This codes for CASSWGTGFTGHTIYF.

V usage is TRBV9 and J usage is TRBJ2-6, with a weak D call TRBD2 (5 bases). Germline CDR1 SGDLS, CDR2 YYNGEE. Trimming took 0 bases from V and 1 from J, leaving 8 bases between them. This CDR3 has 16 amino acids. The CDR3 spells CASSVGGLSGANVLTF. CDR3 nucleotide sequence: TGTGCCAGCAGCGTAGGCGGGTTGTCTGGGGCCAACGTCCTGACTTTC.

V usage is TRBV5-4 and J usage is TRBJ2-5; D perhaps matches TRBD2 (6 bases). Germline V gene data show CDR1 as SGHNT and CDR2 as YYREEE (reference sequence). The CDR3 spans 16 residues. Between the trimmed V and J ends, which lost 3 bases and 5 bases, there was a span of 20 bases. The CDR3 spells CASSSGDFLKGETQYF. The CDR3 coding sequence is TGTGCCAGCAGCTCTGGGGACTTCTTGAAGGGGGAGACCCAGTACTTC.

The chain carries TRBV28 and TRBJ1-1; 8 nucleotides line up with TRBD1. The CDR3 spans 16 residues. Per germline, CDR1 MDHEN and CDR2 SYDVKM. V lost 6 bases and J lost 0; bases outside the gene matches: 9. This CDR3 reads CASSHRQGNLNTEAFF. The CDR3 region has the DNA TGTGCCAGCAGCCACCGACAGGGGAACTTGAACACTGAAGCTTTCTTT.